What follows are 23 T cell receptor beta chains derived from one specimen sequenced in a study of OX40 agonist ivuxolimab in advanced cancers. The protocol used for the library was the immunoSEQ multiplex PCR assay. TCRdb obtained this table from immuneACCESS and retained in-frame rearrangements with V and J assigned. These tables miss some clones; where compared with another copy, unresolved V genes account for less than half of the shortfall, and the remainder is unexplained. A total of about 37,000 clones appear in this sample, 70% to 85% of them only once. Roughly a fifth of the sample belongs to the ten largest clones. The specimen was CD4+ or CD8+ T cells sorted from blood, collected in a trial of the OX40 agonist ivuxolimab. The origin of the receptors is an adult with an advanced solid tumor such as melanoma, head and neck, liver or kidney cancer.

The genes are TRBV28 and TRBJ2-1, with TRBD2 matching over 11 bases. This CDR3 region has 16 residues. Germline assignment: CDR1 MDHEN and CDR2 SYDVKM. V gave up 3 bases and J gave up 7 bases; unmatched junction bases: 8. CDR3: CASSFHLAGGWNEQFF. CDR3 sequence (DNA): TGTGCCAGCAGTTTTCACCTAGCGGGAGGTTGGAATGAGCAGTTCTTC.

Only a few counts were recorded for this clone. This sequence joins TRBV28 and TRBJ1-4; 7 nucleotides match TRBD1. The CDR3 is made up of 16 amino acids. J gave up 10 bases and V 2 bases, and 13 bases lay outside the gene matches. Germline V gives CDR1 MDHEN, CDR2 SYDVKM. In DNA, the CDR3 is TGTGCCAGCAGTTTAATTTCCGACAGGGTGAGGGGAAAACTGTTTTTT. This gives the protein CASSLISDRVRGKLFF. The variable domain in full, completed from reference TRBV28 and TRBJ1-4, reads DVKVTQSSRYLVKRTGEKVFLECVQDMDHENMFWYRQDPGLGLRLIYFSYDVKMKEKGDIPEGYSVSREKKERFSLILESASTNQTSMYLCASSLISDRVRGKLFFGSGTQLSVL.

J is TRBJ2-5 and V is TRBV2; perhaps D is TRBD1 or TRBD2 (6 bases each). Matching the DNA end better, TRBJ2-7 makes the J call doubtful. CDR1 and CDR2 (germline): SNHLY, FYNNEI. CDR3 length: 12 amino acids. CDR3 sequence reads: CAGGTRTYEQYF. Here the CDR3 DNA reads TGTGCCGGCGGGACACGGACCTACGAGCAGTACTTC.

V is TRBV9 and J is TRBJ2-7; possible D gene TRBD2, 5 bases. Per the germline V gene, CDR1 is SGDLS and CDR2 is YYNGEE. The CDR3 consists of 14 residues. Trimming stripped 0 bases from V and 3 bases from J, with 10 bases between. CDR3 amino acids: CASSVEGADYEQYF. In DNA, the CDR3 is TGTGCCAGCAGCGTAGAGGGAGCCGACTACGAGCAGTACTTC.

The V call is TRBV7-2, the J call TRBJ2-2; D call uncertain. From germline, CDR1 is SGHTA and CDR2 FQGNSA. Trimming removed 4 bases from V and 4 bases from J, with 10 bases in between. CDR3 length: 14 amino acids. The CDR3 protein is CASSWLGLTGELFF. CDR3 nucleotides: TGTGCCAGCAGCTGGCTAGGGCTCACCGGGGAGCTGTTTTTT.

This clone was seen a few times. V and J are TRBV5-4 and TRBJ2-7; D uncertain. The CDR3 extends over 14 amino acids. V was shortened by 4 bases and J by 0 bases, with 11 bases between the two germline ends. Looked up from germline, CDR1 is SGHNT and CDR2 is YYREEE (reference sequence). CDR3: CASSPNSNSYEQYF. In DNA form, the CDR3 reads TGTGCCAGCAGCCCTAACTCGAACTCCTACGAGCAGTACTTC.

The chain employs TRBV10-3 and TRBJ2-5; D may be TRBD1 or TRBD2 (6 bases each). Germline V lookup: CDR1 ENHRY, CDR2 SYGVKD. This CDR3 is 11 amino acids long. The V gene lost 8 bases and the J gene lost 5 bases, with 9 bases spanning the gap. The CDR3 sequence is CAIGGLETQYF. The CDR3 DNA reads as TGTGCCATCGGGGGGCTGGAGACCCAGTACTTC.

The chain couples TRBV7-8 to TRBJ1-3, with a possible D match to TRBD1 (5 bases). CDR1 SGHVS and CDR2 FQNEAQ come from the germline V gene. Trimming removed 1 base from V and 0 bases from J, with 13 bases in between. CDR3 length equals 17 residues. The CDR3 loop is CASSLGRGALSGNTIYF. CDR3 nucleotide sequence: TGTGCCAGCAGCTTAGGTCGAGGGGCGCTCTCTGGAAACACCATATATTTT.

The CDR3 region has the DNA TGTGCCACCAGCATAGTACCGGGGGCCGTGGGTGAGCAGTTCTTC. Its translation: CATSIVPGAVGEQFF. The chain joins TRBV15 to TRBJ2-1, with D perhaps being TRBD1 or TRBD2 (6 bases each). The germline CDR1 and CDR2 sequences are LNHNV and YYDKDF (reference sequence). This CDR3 spans 15 amino acids. Deletions cut 4 bases from V and 9 bases from J, with 19 bases between.

V is TRBV7-9 and J is TRBJ2-7, with 7 bases aligning to TRBD2. After removal of 5 bases from V and 3 bases from J, the junction contained 10 bases not matched to a gene. Germline V gene data show CDR1 as SEHNR and CDR2 as FQNEAQ (reference sequence). The CDR3 is 15 residues long. The CDR3, as DNA: TGTGCCAGCAGCCCGATTAATTGGGGGGGCTACGAGCAGTACTTC. Its translation: CASSPINWGGYEQYF.

The rearrangement joins TRBV7-2 to TRBJ1-6; possible D gene TRBD1, 6 bases. CDR1 and CDR2 from the germline V gene are SGHTA and FQGNSA. Trimming removed 4 bases from V and 7 bases from J, with 23 bases in between. The CDR3 sequence is 18 residues long. The CDR3 region is CASSSPDAGVRLNSPLHF. The CDR3 DNA follows: TGTGCCAGCAGCTCACCAGATGCAGGGGTTAGACTAAATTCACCCCTCCACTTT.

The CDR3 loop reads CASSVEGSGGAWQFF. CDR3 sequence (DNA): TGTGCCAGCAGCGTAGAGGGAAGCGGGGGGGCCTGGCAGTTCTTC. The J gene is TRBJ2-1, the V gene TRBV9; TRBD2 matches 10 bases. The CDR3 is made up of 15 amino acids. V was pared by 0 bases and J by 12 bases, with 9 bases of the junction left unmatched. The germline gives CDR1 SGDLS, CDR2 YYNGEE.

V gene TRBV11-2 combines with J gene TRBJ2-1; tentative D call: TRBD2 (5 bases). Per the germline V gene, CDR1 is SGHAT and CDR2 is FQNNGV. The CDR3 has 12 amino acids. V was pared by 8 bases and J by 9 bases, with 14 bases between. The CDR3 region is CASLGWRSEQFF. The DNA for the CDR3 is TGTGCCAGCCTGGGGTGGAGGTCTGAGCAGTTCTTC. Using reference TRBV11-2 and TRBJ2-1 for the parts outside the CDR3, the full variable domain is EAGVAQSPRYKIIEKRQSVAFWCNPISGHATLYWYQQILGQGPKLLIQFQNNGVVDDSQLPKDRFSAERLKGVDSTLKIQPAKLEDSAVYLCASLGWRSEQFFGPGTRLTVL.

V is TRBV6-5 and J is TRBJ2-7, with a weak D call TRBD1 (5 bases). Germline V gene sequence: CDR1 MNHEY, CDR2 SVGAGI. V was clipped by 2 bases and J by 1 base, with 12 bases between them. CDR3 length equals 15 residues. In nucleotides, the CDR3 is TGTGCCAGCAGTTACGGTACAGGTTTATCCTACGAGCAGTACTTC. Protein: CASSYGTGLSYEQYF.

This clone was seen just once. The chain employs TRBV5-1 and TRBJ2-2; D tentatively fits TRBD1 or TRBD2 (5 bases each). V gave up 4 bases and J gave up 4 bases, with 14 bases separating them. Germline V gene lookup returns CDR1 SGHRS and CDR2 YFSETQ. The CDR3 is 15 residues long. The CDR3 bases are TGCGCCAGCAGCCGACGTGAGGGGACCACCGGGGAGCTGTTTTTT. As protein: CASSRREGTTGELFF. The variable domain in full, with the rest retrieved from reference TRBV5-1 and TRBJ2-2, is KAGVTQTPRYLIKTRGQQVTLSCSPISGHRSVSWYQQTPGQGLQFLFEYFSETQRNKGNFPGRFSGRQFSNSRSEMNVSTLELGDSALYLCASSRREGTTGELFFGEGSRLTVL.

The J gene is TRBJ2-1, the V gene TRBV2; 14 bases align to TRBD2. V dropped 8 bases and J dropped 10; count of bases not matched to a gene: 10. The CDR3 extends over 15 amino acids. Per the germline V gene, CDR1 is SNHLY and CDR2 is FYNNEI. The CDR3 sequence: CASEGTGLAGVEQFF. The CDR3, as DNA: TGTGCCAGCGAAGGAACGGGACTAGCGGGAGTCGAGCAGTTCTTC.

The chain employs TRBV7-9 and TRBJ2-7; no clear D gene. Per germline, CDR1 SEHNR and CDR2 FQNEAQ (reference sequence). V lost 5 bases and J 2 bases, leaving 10 bases between the germline ends. This CDR3 region has 13 residues. DNA of the CDR3: TGTGCCAGCAGCCCGACGGTTACCTACGAGCAGTACTTC. It codes for CASSPTVTYEQYF.

The rearrangement joins TRBV19 to TRBJ1-3; 10 bases align to TRBD1. Germline V gene data show CDR1 as LNHDA and CDR2 as SQIVND (reference sequence). The CDR3 is made up of 15 amino acids. V lost 7 bases, J lost 2 bases, and 5 bases stayed unmatched. The CDR3 here is CASTPGQGTGNTIYF. As DNA, the CDR3 is TGTGCCAGTACCCCGGGACAGGGGACTGGAAACACCATATATTTT.

Of note for this clone: The identical CDR3 is also encoded by other nucleotide sequences in the sample. The chain combines TRBV30 with TRBJ2-7; D is uncertain. Trimming removed 2 bases from V and 0 bases from J, with 8 bases in between. This CDR3 comprises 13 residues. Germline V gives CDR1 GTSNPN, CDR2 SVGIG (reference sequence). The CDR3 spells CAWSRRSSYEQYF. CDR3 nucleotide sequence: TGTGCCTGGAGTCGGCGGAGCTCCTACGAGCAGTACTTC.

The chain uses TRBV27 and TRBJ2-5, with 12 bases matching TRBD1. Germline CDR1 is MNHEY and CDR2 is SMNVEV (reference sequence). The CDR3 consists of 15 residues. V dropped 6 bases and J dropped 5; count of bases not matched to a gene: 7. In DNA form, the CDR3 reads TGTGCCAGCAGCTGGGGGACAGGGGGCTTGGAGACCCAGTACTTC. It is translated as CASSWGTGGLETQYF.

The V and J genes are TRBV6-5 and TRBJ2-5; 8 bases are shared with TRBD1. Unmatched junction bases numbered 9, after V lost 5 bases and J lost 4 bases. Germline lookup yields CDR1 MNHEY and CDR2 SVGAGI. The CDR3 length is 15 residues. CDR3 residues: CASSARQGKGETQYF. CDR3 DNA sequence: TGTGCCAGCAGTGCACGACAGGGGAAGGGAGAGACCCAGTACTTC.

The genes are TRBV4-3 and TRBJ2-7; TRBD2 agrees at 7 bases. Per germline, CDR1 LGHNA and CDR2 YSLEER. CDR3 length equals 15 residues. J was trimmed by 4 bases and V by 0 bases; bases with no gene match: 6. The CDR3 loop is CASSQEAGDPYEQYF. The CDR3, as DNA: TGCGCCAGCAGCCAAGAGGCGGGGGATCCTTACGAGCAGTACTTC.

This clone was detected only once. The chain uses TRBV2 and TRBJ1-2; no reliable D call. V gave up 8 bases and J gave up 4 bases, with 14 bases separating them. Germline V gene lookup returns CDR1 SNHLY and CDR2 FYNNEI. The CDR3 covers 13 residues. The CDR3 DNA is TGTGCCAGCCAACAGCTTCCCAGCTATGGCTACACCTTC. This translates into CASQQLPSYGYTF. The full variable domain, rest sourced from reference TRBV2 and TRBJ1-2, is EPEVTQTPSHQVTQMGQEVILRCVPISNHLYFYWYRQILGQKVEFLVSFYNNEISEKSEIFDDQFSVERPDGSNFTLKIRSTKLEDSAMYFCASQQLPSYGYTFGSGTRLTVV.